Sequencing of this TCR beta chain was carried out in a study of blood T cell repertoires in COVID-19. Study in general: The United States, Italy and Spain were the sources of the acute and convalescent COVID-19 samples.

The repertoire was sequenced with immunoSEQ multiplex PCR; TCRdb's copy has only in-frame clones and lacks some. The sample lists about 200,000 clones, around 90% occurring once. This clone has more than one count but fewer than ten. The origin of this receptor is a human donor in a cohort sampled during active COVID-19. Sequenced material: peripheral blood.

The CDR3, as DNA: TGTGCCAGTAGTACTACCTCGACAGGGTCCTACGAGCAGTACTTC. This codes for CASSTTSTGSYEQYF. This chain joins TRBV19 and TRBJ2-7; TRBD1 matches at 7 bases. Germline V gene sequence: CDR1 LNHDA, CDR2 SQIVND (reference sequence). Trimming removed 4 bases from V and 1 base from J; junction bases left unmatched: 7. The CDR3 is made up of 15 amino acids.